Listed below are T cell receptor beta chains from one sample, sequenced in a study of radiotherapy plus CTLA-4 blockade in lung cancer. The method was immunoSEQ multiplex PCR; TCRdb's version includes in-frame clones alone and lacks a portion of them. The data contain some 110,000 clones, 78% of them singletons. Here the sequenced sample was peripheral blood, taken from a patient treated with radiotherapy plus ipilimumab. The source is a human donor with non-small cell lung cancer who had a partial response to radiotherapy plus ipilimumab. Both conserved end residues are part of each CDR3. The D gene is left open where the match is weak. Only some rows state a clone size, as once, few, many or a class for expanded clones.

d_call j_call clone_size v_call cdr3_aa cdr3_nt
. TRBJ2-2 . TRBV7-3 CASSRMHPSVGHGELFF TGTGCCAGCAGCCGGATGCATCCTTCCGTGGGGCACGGGGAGCTGTTTTTT
. TRBJ1-2 . TRBV6-6 CASSQQIYGYTF TGTGCCAGCAGTCAACAGATTTATGGCTACACCTTC
. TRBJ2-2 . TRBV5-1 CASSWNQGNTGELFF TGCGCCAGCAGTTGGAACCAGGGAAACACCGGGGAGCTGTTTTTT
TRBD1 TRBJ2-7 . TRBV28 CASSDPGQGRAEQYF TGTGCCAGCAGTGATCCGGGACAGGGGAGGGCCGAGCAGTACTTC
. TRBJ2-2 . TRBV7-9 CASSLRGDDTGELFF TGTGCCAGCAGCTTGCGCGGGGACGACACCGGGGAGCTGTTTTTT
. TRBJ2-3 once TRBV4-3 CASSPNTGIDTQYF TGCGCCAGCAGCCCGAACACAGGGATAGATACGCAGTATTTT
. TRBJ2-6 . TRBV9 CASSVGDNSGANVLTF TGTGCCAGCAGCGTAGGCGACAACTCTGGGGCCAACGTCCTGACTTTC
TRBD1 TRBJ2-3 . TRBV10-1 CASRDSSRQGRLTDTQYF TGCGCCAGCAGAGACTCCTCACGACAGGGACGCCTTACAGATACGCAGTATTTT
TRBD1 TRBJ1-1 once TRBV10-3 CAISDRTGQGYRNTEAFF TGTGCCATCAGTGACAGAACCGGACAGGGATATAGGAACACTGAAGCTTTCTTT
TRBD2 TRBJ2-7 . TRBV13 CASVVGLAGEQYF TGTGCCAGCGTAGTTGGACTAGCGGGAGAACAGTACTTC